The rows below give T cell receptor beta chains drawn from one sample of a study of cytomegalovirus exposure and HLA in healthy donors. Repertoires were generated with immunoSEQ multiplex PCR, while TCRdb's copy carries only in-frame clones and drops some. This sample has approximately 170,000 clones, with around 80% found just once. Source material: PBMCs. These receptors originate from a woman aged 35 to 49 in good health and CMV-seropositive. The CDR3 runs from the conserved cysteine through the conserved F or W. A D gene is named only where the DNA matches it firmly. Clone size, where shown, is once, few, many, or a class for clones that have expanded.

TRBJ2-7	12	TRBV6-1	TRBD1	NA	CASTQTGLEQYF	TGTGCCAGCACCCAGACAGGGCTCGAGCAGTACTTC
TRBJ1-2	16	TRBV5-1	NA	few	CASSLDWGGVDYGYTF	TGCGCCAGCAGCTTGGATTGGGGGGGGGTTGACTATGGCTACACCTTC
TRBJ2-1	13	TRBV5-1	NA	NA	CASSLGDSLREFF	TGCGCCAGCAGCTTGGGAGACTCGCTTCGTGAGTTCTTC
TRBJ1-4	15	TRBV4-2	TRBD1	NA	CASSQRQGTDEKLFF	TGTGCCAGCAGCCAACGACAGGGTACGGATGAAAAACTGTTTTTT
TRBJ1-1	13	TRBV28	NA	NA	CASSLRVNTEAFF	TGTGCCAGCAGTTTACGAGTGAACACTGAAGCTTTCTTT
TRBJ2-7	14	TRBV14	TRBD1	NA	CASSLPGTGHEQYF	TGTGCCAGCAGCCTCCCCGGGACAGGGCACGAGCAGTACTTC
TRBJ1-1	14	TRBV6-6	NA	once	CASGDGHRNTEAFF	TGTGCCAGCGGTGATGGACATAGGAACACTGAAGCTTTCTTT
TRBJ1-2	15	TRBV21-1	NA	NA	CASSNRRRQTNGYTF	TGTGCCAGCAGCAATCGGAGGCGCCAGACGAATGGCTACACCTTC
TRBJ2-1	16	TRBV7-9	TRBD2	few	CASSLQRTSGAHEQFF	TGTGCCAGCAGCTTACAGCGGACTAGCGGGGCACATGAGCAGTTCTTC
TRBJ2-2	15	TRBV6-1	TRBD1	NA	CASSEAAGGTGELFF	TGTGCCAGCAGTGAAGCCGCAGGGGGCACCGGGGAGCTGTTTTTT
TRBJ2-6	16	TRBV5-8	NA	NA	CASSLGAPPGANVLTF	TGTGCCAGCAGCTTGGGGGCCCCTCCCGGGGCCAACGTCCTGACTTTC
TRBJ1-1	11	TRBV28	NA	NA	CASSLGLVTFF	TGTGCCAGCAGTTTAGGACTGGTCACTTTCTTT
TRBJ1-2	13	TRBV28	NA	NA	CASSTRVGYGYTF	TGTGCCAGCAGCACCAGGGTTGGCTATGGCTACACCTTC
TRBJ1-2	13	TRBV7-6	TRBD1	NA	CASSQTGGDGYTF	TGTGCCAGCAGCCAGACAGGGGGGGATGGCTACACCTTC
TRBJ1-1	14	TRBV5-1	TRBD1	once	CASKKTGEGTEAFF	TGCGCCAGCAAAAAGACAGGGGAGGGCACTGAAGCTTTCTTT
TRBJ1-5	15	TRBV28	NA	NA	CASTPPRGGGQPQHF	TGTGCCAGCACCCCCCCCCGGGGAGGGGGTCAGCCCCAGCATTTT
TRBJ2-7	15	TRBV5-6	TRBD2	few	CASSPTGGANYEQYF	TGTGCCAGCAGTCCCACGGGGGGGGCCAACTATGAGCAGTACTTC